The clone carrying this T cell receptor (beta chain) was recorded at least ten times. The data are from a study of T-cell memory formation after mild COVID-19. Trimming removed 3 bases at V and 0 bases at J, with 6 bases between. The CDR3 contains 14 residues. Per the germline V gene, CDR1 is SQVTM and CDR2 is ANQGSEA. TCRdb reprocessed the 5' RACE reads via MiXCR and lists one record per CDR3 protein. The sample holds approximately 190,000 distinct CDR3 sequences, around 17% seen once. The sample consisted of PBMCs or a T cell subset sorted from them (not recorded which). The chain is built from TRBV29-1 and TRBJ2-6; D is unclear. This TCR came from an adult woman who had mild COVID-19 (a few samples of this study predate the infection). Cell type and time point are not known. CDR3 bases: TGCAGCGTTGATCAGGCCTCTGGGGCCAACGTCCTGACTTTC. It is translated as CSVDQASGANVLTF.